This TCR beta chain was documented in a study of blood T cell repertoires in COVID-19. For the study at large: Nucleic acid was either cDNA or gDNA, and it came from T cells, B-cell-depleted T cells, or PBMCs.

Authors' analysis steps: Reference gene primer amplification yielded estimated nucleated cell counts. TCRdb keeps only in-frame clones here, not all; method: immunoSEQ multiplex PCR. V and J calls and clone size are copied from that table; D and trimming were computed from the DNA. Of 350,000 to 450,000 clones listed, nearly 90% are singletons. The germline gives CDR1 SGHTA, CDR2 FQGTGA. The V and J ends lost 2 bases and 1 base, in that order; junction bases with no gene match: 4. The length of the CDR3 is 15 residues. The gene calls are TRBV7-3 and TRBJ1-1; 7 bases agree with TRBD1. The TCR sequence derives from a woman between 18 and 30 years old who had been exposed to COVID-19. The sample was PBMCs or T cells enriched from blood (not recorded which). The CDR3 is CASSLVSGGNTEAFF. The CDR3 DNA is TGTGCCAGCAGCTTAGTATCAGGGGGGAACACTGAAGCTTTCTTT.